This TCR beta chain was observed in a study of CD8 T cells in Susac syndrome. Study outcomes and limitations: As the study acknowledged, the number of individuals in its TCR sequencing and HLA analysis was relatively small.

Sequencing of TCR beta, carried out with a high-throughput approach, was applied to CD8+ and CD4+ T cells from the blood. FACS enriched CD8+ TEMRA cells, while bulk CD8+ and CD4+ were negatively isolated. Reverse transcription used about 0.45 to 1 ug RNA and random hexamers. A multiplex approach, immunoSEQ multiplex PCR, amplified TCR beta CDR3 across 54 Vbeta and 13 Jbeta. Each CDR3 protein gets one entry after TCRdb re-called the immunoSEQ multiplex PCR reads with MiXCR. The repertoire holds more than 100,000 distinct CDR3 sequences, with roughly 76% as singletons. The CDR3 consists of 15 residues. Germline CDR1 is MDHEN and CDR2 is SYDVKM. Trimming took 2 bases from V and 4 from J, leaving 12 bases between them. In regard to this clonotype: Its target is not known.

This sequence joins TRBV28 and TRBJ2-1, with D uncertain. The receptor's source is a human donor with multiple sclerosis. Sequencing was done on a sample of CD8+ T cells from PBMCs. CDR3 DNA sequence: TGTGCCAGCAGTTTAGGGCCCCACGGGTACAATGAGCAGTTCTTC. It specifies CASSLGPHGYNEQFF. The variable domain in full, completed from reference TRBV28 and TRBJ2-1, reads DVKVTQSSRYLVKRTGEKVFLECVQDMDHENMFWYRQDPGLGLRLIYFSYDVKMKEKGDIPEGYSVSREKKERFSLILESASTNQTSMYLCASSLGPHGYNEQFFGPGTRLTVL.